The T cell receptor beta chain under discussion was sequenced for a study of the immune and genomic landscape of osteosarcoma. Study overall: The cohort was enriched for poor-risk osteosarcoma.

The CDR3 is 17 residues long. Germline CDR1 and CDR2: SNHLY and FYNNEI. V lost 0 bases and J lost 1, with 15 bases in between. Whole-study findings and limits: Productive clonality was low overall, averaging roughly 0.1, maximum 0.3.

As for this clone: Antigen: not known.

TCRdb's copy holds only in-frame clones and misses some; the assay was immunoSEQ multiplex PCR. The table has 10,000 to 12,000 clones, approximately 71% seen once. Osteosarcoma specimens were post-treatment primary, local recurrence and metastasis tumors from poor-prognosis patients. This chain links TRBV2 with TRBJ1-2; tentative D call: TRBD1 (6 bases). The sequenced sample was osteosarcoma tumor tissue from the lung. The sequence was collected from a human donor with osteosarcoma. Written as DNA, the CDR3 is TGTGCCAGCAGTGAAGCGCATAAAGGGGGTTTTAACTATGGCTACACCTTC. Translating gives CASSEAHKGGFNYGYTF.